The rows below give T cell receptor beta chains drawn from one sample of a study of cytomegalovirus exposure and HLA in healthy donors. The protocol was immunoSEQ multiplex PCR, while the TCRdb copy is restricted to in-frame clones and leaves out a portion. The sample holds around 170,000 clones; 60% to 85% are singletons and the top ten take approximately 7%. Sequences were obtained from PBMCs. These receptors were taken from a woman aged 40 to 50 in good health and CMV-seropositive. The CDR3 runs from the conserved cysteine through the conserved F or W. Fields, in order: J gene, D gene, V gene, CDR3 length, clone size, CDR3 protein, CDR3 DNA. A D gene is named only where the DNA matches it firmly. Clone sizes are given selectively: once, few, many, or a class where the clone is expanded.

J: TRBJ2-2; D: NA; V: TRBV19; length: 17; size: NA; CDR3: CASSIDRGRDFTGELFF; DNA: TGTGCCAGTAGTATAGATCGTGGCAGGGACTTCACCGGGGAGCTGTTTTTT
J: TRBJ2-7; D: TRBD1; V: TRBV2; length: 12; size: NA; CDR3: CASKGDSYEQYF; DNA: TGTGCCAGTAAAGGGGACAGCTACGAGCAGTACTTC
J: TRBJ1-4; D: NA; V: TRBV6-1; length: 14; size: NA; CDR3: CASSEAFQGSRLFF; DNA: TGTGCCAGCAGTGAAGCTTTCCAGGGATCACGACTGTTTTTT
J: TRBJ1-1; D: TRBD1; V: TRBV5-1; length: 13; size: NA; CDR3: CASSFEGAAEAFF; DNA: TGCGCCAGCAGCTTCGAGGGGGCCGCTGAAGCTTTCTTT
J: TRBJ1-4; D: NA; V: TRBV30; length: 14; size: NA; CDR3: CAWSVGGLGEKLFF; DNA: TGTGCCTGGAGTGTGGGAGGTTTGGGGGAAAAACTGTTTTTT
J: TRBJ1-1; D: NA; V: TRBV28; length: 16; size: NA; CDR3: CASSITGRAGNTEAFF; DNA: TGTGCCAGCTCCATTACAGGGAGGGCGGGAAACACTGAAGCTTTCTTT
J: TRBJ2-1; D: NA; V: TRBV10-3; length: 16; size: NA; CDR3: CAIKNVQGTTNNEQFF; DNA: TGTGCCATCAAAAACGTTCAGGGGACTACGAACAATGAGCAGTTCTTC
J: TRBJ1-2; D: NA; V: TRBV7-9; length: 13; size: NA; CDR3: CASRVAGNYGYTF; DNA: TGTGCCAGCAGAGTCGCAGGGAACTATGGCTACACCTTC
J: TRBJ1-2; D: NA; V: TRBV5-1; length: 12; size: NA; CDR3: CASGREPPGYTF; DNA: TGCGCCAGCGGCAGGGAACCCCCTGGCTACACCTTC
J: TRBJ1-2; D: NA; V: TRBV28; length: 16; size: NA; CDR3: CASSLSGRTDNYGYTF; DNA: TGTGCCAGCAGTTTAAGCGGAAGGACGGATAACTATGGCTACACCTTC
J: TRBJ1-2; D: NA; V: TRBV9; length: 15; size: NA; CDR3: CASSEMDISSYGYTF; DNA: TGTGCCAGCAGCGAAATGGACATTTCCAGCTATGGCTACACCTTC
J: TRBJ2-7; D: NA; V: TRBV2; length: 12; size: NA; CDR3: CAIAGNSYEQYF; DNA: TGTGCCATCGCGGGGAACTCCTACGAGCAGTACTTC
J: TRBJ2-3; D: NA; V: TRBV9; length: 16; size: NA; CDR3: CASSPLALTSTDTQYF; DNA: TGTGCCAGCAGCCCCTTAGCGTTGACTAGCACAGATACGCAGTATTTT
J: TRBJ1-2; D: TRBD1; V: TRBV9; length: 16; size: once; CDR3: CASSGGTGLNNYGYTF; DNA: TGTGCCAGCAGCGGTGGGACAGGGTTGAATAACTATGGCTACACCTTC
J: TRBJ2-3; D: NA; V: TRBV6-5; length: 14; size: NA; CDR3: CASSSGLHTDTQYF; DNA: TGTGCCAGCAGTAGCGGACTACACACAGATACGCAGTATTTT
J: TRBJ2-7; D: NA; V: TRBV5-4; length: 13; size: few; CDR3: CASSIRGSYEQYF; DNA: TGTGCCAGCAGCATAAGGGGGAGCTACGAGCAGTACTTC
J: TRBJ2-7; D: TRBD1; V: TRBV6-1; length: 13; size: NA; CDR3: CASRAQGNGKQYF; DNA: TGTGCCAGCAGAGCACAGGGGAACGGGAAGCAGTACTTC
J: TRBJ1-2; D: NA; V: TRBV6-5; length: 13; size: once; CDR3: CASRPQPLGGYTF; DNA: TGTGCCAGCAGGCCACAGCCTTTGGGTGGCTACACCTTC